This T cell receptor beta chain stems from a study of beta chain features in type 1 diabetes. The overall study: The study examined 107,917,701 sorted cells across all samples. General study points: In all four CD4+ subsets, TCRB CDR3 length was significantly, moderately reduced in type 1 diabetes. More deletions and fewer insertions at VDJ junctions were seen in type 1 diabetes patients.

Sequenced material consisted of expressed TCRB transcripts (all of the isolated RNA was reverse transcribed). Here immunoSEQ multiplex PCR was the method, and the copy in TCRdb shows in-frame clones only, minus some. The table records around 350,000 clones, 10% to 15% of them present only once. CDR3 length equals 14 residues. Germline trimming cut 3 bases from V and 0 bases from J; bases unmatched to any gene: 2. Germline assignment: CDR1 MNHEY and CDR2 SMNVEV (reference sequence). This clone was counted only a few times. Antigen unknown. The V gene is TRBV27, the J gene TRBJ2-7; 7 bases agree with TRBD1. This TCR was recovered from a man younger than 30 in good health. Sequences were obtained from naive CD4+ T cells from blood. In DNA form, the CDR3 reads TGTGCCAGCAGTTTGGGACAGAGCTCCTACGAGCAGTACTTC. The encoded protein is CASSLGQSSYEQYF.